This T cell receptor (beta chain) was retrieved from a study of response to subunit inactivated influenza vaccine. Overall study findings and caveats: The study's authors posited that every seasonal influenza vaccination enlists few new T cells.

This clonotype was seen ten or more times. Its target is unknown. CDR3 size: 15 residues. Trimming pared 3 bases from V and 7 bases from J, leaving 18 bases between. TCRdb recomputed calls from the RT-PCR reads with MiXCR, one row per CDR3 protein. The profile shows hundreds of thousands of distinct CDR3 sequences, 6% to 9% of them singletons. The receptor was derived from a man aged 50 to 69 who received an inactivated influenza vaccine. The V and J genes are TRBV12-3 or TRBV12-4 and TRBJ2-5; possibly TRBD1 or TRBD2 for D (5 bases each). The specimen comprised PBMCs from blood, sampled around 25 months after vaccination. The CDR3 coding sequence is TGTGCCAGCAGTTTTTGGTTTCGGGACGTTGCGACCCAGTACTTC. It codes for CASSFWFRDVATQYF.